Listed here is a single TCR beta chain. The sample belongs to a study of cytomegalovirus exposure and HLA in healthy donors. TCRdb's copy holds only in-frame clones and misses some; the assay was immunoSEQ multiplex PCR. In the table there are roughly 120,000 clones, more than 70% of which are singletons. This TCR was recovered from a man aged 18 to 29 in good health and CMV-seronegative. Sequences were obtained from PBMCs.

In nucleotides, the CDR3 is TGTGCCAGCAGCTTAGATCGGGCAGATACGCAGTATTTT. This translates into CASSLDRADTQYF. The chain has TRBV7-7 and TRBJ2-3, with no clear D. The CDR3 totals 13 residues. Germline V gives CDR1 SSHAT, CDR2 FNYEAQ (reference sequence). Trimming shortened V by 1 base and J by 4 bases, and 6 bases separated the two germline ends.